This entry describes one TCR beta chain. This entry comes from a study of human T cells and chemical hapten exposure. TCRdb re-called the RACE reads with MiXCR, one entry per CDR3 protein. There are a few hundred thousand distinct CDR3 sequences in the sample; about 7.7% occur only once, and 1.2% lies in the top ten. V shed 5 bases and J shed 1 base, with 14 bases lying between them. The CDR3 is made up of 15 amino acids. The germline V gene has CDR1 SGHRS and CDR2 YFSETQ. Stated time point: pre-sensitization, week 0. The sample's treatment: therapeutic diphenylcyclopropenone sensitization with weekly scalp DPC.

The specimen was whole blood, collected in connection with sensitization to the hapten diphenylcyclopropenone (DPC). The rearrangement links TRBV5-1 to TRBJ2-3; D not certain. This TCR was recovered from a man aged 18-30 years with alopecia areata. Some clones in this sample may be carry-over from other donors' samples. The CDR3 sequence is CASSTNQLRTDTQYF. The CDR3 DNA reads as TGCGCCAGCAGTACAAATCAGCTTCGCACAGATACGCAGTATTTT.